This TCR beta chain comes out of a study of T cell changes during pregnancy in multiple sclerosis. Only in-frame clones appear in the TCRdb table, and some are missing; sequencing was by immunoSEQ multiplex PCR. The sample carries 45,000 to 70,000 clones, 92% recorded once. The CDR3 has 16 residues. Trimming removed 2 bases from V and 0 bases from J; junction bases left unmatched: 3. Germline V lookup: CDR1 SGHTA, CDR2 FQGNSA. The chain carries TRBV7-2 and TRBJ2-2; 7 nucleotides line up with TRBD1. Sequencing used CD4+ T cells from peripheral blood mononuclear cells, obtained after pregnancy. The source of this sequence is a female donor in good health, enrolled as a control in a pregnancy study. The DNA for the CDR3 is TGTGCCAGCAGCTTACAGGGACAGCCGAACACCGGGGAGCTGTTTTTT. This codes for CASSLQGQPNTGELFF.